This T cell receptor beta chain was recovered during a study of CD8 T cells in ankylosing spondylitis. Findings and limits, study-wide: Reportedly, significant enrichment of disease-linked clones occurred in matched ankylosing spondylitis synovial fluid. In synovial fluid and blood from reactive arthritis, some motif variants were previously reported. Peripheral blood samples showed relatively rare disease-linked clones, and these clones were CD8+.

This clonotype was counted ten times or more. Its antigen is not identified. The CDR3 runs 12 residues. Looked up from germline, CDR1 is DFQATT and CDR2 is SNEGSKA (reference sequence). Trimming removed 5 bases from V and 2 bases from J, with 8 bases in between. TCR beta libraries were made by quantitative 5'-RACE with molecular barcodes. Each CDR3 protein is one row after TCRdb ran MiXCR on the 5' RACE reads. The table records some 240,000 distinct CDR3 sequences, 20% to 30% of them present only once. The receptor was isolated from a male donor with ankylosing spondylitis or in good health (not recorded which). The sequencing sample was made of blood, either unsorted or a sorted T cell fraction (not recorded which). The chain links TRBV20-1 to TRBJ2-3, with D unresolved. CDR3 bases: TGCAGTGCTCCCCACTCCACAGATACGCAGTATTTT. Encoded protein: CSAPHSTDTQYF.